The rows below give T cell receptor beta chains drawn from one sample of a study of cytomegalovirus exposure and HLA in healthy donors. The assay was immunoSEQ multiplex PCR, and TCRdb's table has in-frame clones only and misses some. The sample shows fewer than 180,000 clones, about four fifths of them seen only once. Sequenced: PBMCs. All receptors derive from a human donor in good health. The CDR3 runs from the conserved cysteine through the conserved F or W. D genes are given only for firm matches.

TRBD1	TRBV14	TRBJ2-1	TGTGCCAGCAGCCAAGATGAGCGCCGGGACAGACCCTACAATGAGCAGTTCTTC	CASSQDERRDRPYNEQFF
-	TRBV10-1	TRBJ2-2	TGCGCCAGCACAGGGGATCTAGGTGCCGGGGAGCTGTTTTTT	CASTGDLGAGELFF
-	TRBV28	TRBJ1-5	TGTGCCAGCAGCCGTAGAAGTGGCAATCAGCCCCAGCATTTT	CASSRRSGNQPQHF
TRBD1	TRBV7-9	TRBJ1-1	TGTTCCAGCAGCTCAGGGACAGGGAACACAGAAAGGGAAGCTTTCTTT	CSSSSGTGNTEREAFF
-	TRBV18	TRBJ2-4	TGTGCCAGCTCACCACTTTCCGGACAGATAAACATTCAGTACTTC	CASSPLSGQINIQYF
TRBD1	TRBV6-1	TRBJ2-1	TGTGCCAGCAAAGCCCGGACAGGGTATGAGCAGTTCTTC	CASKARTGYEQFF
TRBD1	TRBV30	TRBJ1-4	TGTGCCTGGAGCCGGGCGGGACAGGGGAATGAAAAACTGTTTTTT	CAWSRAGQGNEKLFF
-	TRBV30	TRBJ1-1	TGTGCCTGGAGTGTTTCTGGGGCGTTCACTGAAGCTTTCTTT	CAWSVSGAFTEAFF
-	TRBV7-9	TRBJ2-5	TGTGCCAGCAGCCGGGCCGGACTACAAGAGACCCAGTACTTC	CASSRAGLQETQYF
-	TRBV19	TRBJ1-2	TGTGCCAGTAGTACCCGACAACTCAACTATGGCTACACCTTC	CASSTRQLNYGYTF